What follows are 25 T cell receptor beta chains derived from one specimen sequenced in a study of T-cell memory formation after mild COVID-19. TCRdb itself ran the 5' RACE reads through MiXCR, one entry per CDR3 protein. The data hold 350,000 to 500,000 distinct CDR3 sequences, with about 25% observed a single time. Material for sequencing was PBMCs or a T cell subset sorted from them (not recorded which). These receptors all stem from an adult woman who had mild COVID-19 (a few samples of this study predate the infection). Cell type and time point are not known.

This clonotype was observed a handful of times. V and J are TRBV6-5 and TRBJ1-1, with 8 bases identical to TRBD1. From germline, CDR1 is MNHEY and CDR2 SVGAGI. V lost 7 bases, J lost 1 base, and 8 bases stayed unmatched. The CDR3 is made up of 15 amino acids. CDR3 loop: CASNPDDRGNTEAFF. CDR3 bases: TGTGCCAGCAATCCGGACGACAGGGGGAACACTGAAGCTTTCTTT.

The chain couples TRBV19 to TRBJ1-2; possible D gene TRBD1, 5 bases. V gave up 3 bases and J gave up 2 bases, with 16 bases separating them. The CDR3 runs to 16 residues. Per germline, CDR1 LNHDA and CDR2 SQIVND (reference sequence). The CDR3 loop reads CASSIPLGAQNYGYTF. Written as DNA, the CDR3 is TGTGCCAGTAGTATCCCTCTCGGGGCCCAGAACTATGGCTACACCTTC.

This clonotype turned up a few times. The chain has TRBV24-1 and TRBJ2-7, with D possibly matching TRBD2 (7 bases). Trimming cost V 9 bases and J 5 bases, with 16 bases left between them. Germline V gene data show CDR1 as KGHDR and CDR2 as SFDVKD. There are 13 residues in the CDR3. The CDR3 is CATGPAGADEQYF. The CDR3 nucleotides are TGTGCCACCGGGCCCGCGGGGGCCGACGAGCAGTACTTC.

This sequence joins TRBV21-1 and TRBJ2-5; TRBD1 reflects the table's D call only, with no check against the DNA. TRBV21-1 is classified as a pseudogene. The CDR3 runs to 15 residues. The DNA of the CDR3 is TGTGCCAGCAGCAAAGGCCGGGACAGGCAAGAGACCCAGTACTTC. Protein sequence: CASSKGRDRQETQYF.

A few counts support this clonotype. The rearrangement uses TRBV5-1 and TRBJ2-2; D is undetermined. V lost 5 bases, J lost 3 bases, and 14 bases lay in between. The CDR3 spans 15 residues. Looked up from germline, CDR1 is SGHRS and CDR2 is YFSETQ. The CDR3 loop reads CASSSSSLYTGELFF. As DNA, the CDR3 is TGCGCCAGCAGTTCCTCTTCATTATACACCGGGGAGCTGTTTTTT.

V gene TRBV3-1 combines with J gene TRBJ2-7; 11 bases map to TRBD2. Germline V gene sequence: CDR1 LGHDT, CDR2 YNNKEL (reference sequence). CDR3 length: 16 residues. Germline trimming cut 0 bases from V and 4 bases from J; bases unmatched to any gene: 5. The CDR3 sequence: CASSQELTSGVYEQYF. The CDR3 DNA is TGTGCCAGCAGCCAAGAGTTGACTAGCGGGGTTTACGAGCAGTACTTC.

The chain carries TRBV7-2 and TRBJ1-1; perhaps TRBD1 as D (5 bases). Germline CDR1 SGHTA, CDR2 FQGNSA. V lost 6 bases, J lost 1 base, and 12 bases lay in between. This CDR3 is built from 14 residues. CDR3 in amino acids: CASRQEVANTEAFF. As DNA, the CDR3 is TGTGCCAGCAGACAGGAAGTAGCGAACACTGAAGCTTTCTTT.

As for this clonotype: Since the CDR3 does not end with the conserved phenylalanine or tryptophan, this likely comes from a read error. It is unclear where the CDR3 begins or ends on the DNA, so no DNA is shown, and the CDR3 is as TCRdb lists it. The CDR3 sequence is CASSLGEGPLSS. The genes are TRBV7-9 and TRBJ1-5. Germline loops: CDR1 SEHNR, CDR2 FQNEAQ (reference sequence). The CDR3 extends over 12 residues, inclusive of both ends.

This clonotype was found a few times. The CDR3 protein is CASSTRTGNTEAFF. CDR3 nucleotides: TGTGCCAGCAGCACTCGGACGGGGAACACTGAAGCTTTCTTT. This chain connects TRBV7-9 to TRBJ1-1; D gene unclear. The CDR3 is 14 amino acids. The V gene lost 5 bases and the J gene lost 1 base, with 11 bases spanning the gap. CDR1 is SEHNR and CDR2 is FQNEAQ in the germline V gene (reference sequence).

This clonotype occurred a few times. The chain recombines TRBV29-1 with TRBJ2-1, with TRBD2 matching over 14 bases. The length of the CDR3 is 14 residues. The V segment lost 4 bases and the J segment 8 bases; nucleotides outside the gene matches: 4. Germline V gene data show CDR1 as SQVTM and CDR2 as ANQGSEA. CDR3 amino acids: CSVGLAGGRDEQFF. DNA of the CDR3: TGCAGCGTTGGACTAGCGGGAGGGAGGGATGAGCAGTTCTTC.

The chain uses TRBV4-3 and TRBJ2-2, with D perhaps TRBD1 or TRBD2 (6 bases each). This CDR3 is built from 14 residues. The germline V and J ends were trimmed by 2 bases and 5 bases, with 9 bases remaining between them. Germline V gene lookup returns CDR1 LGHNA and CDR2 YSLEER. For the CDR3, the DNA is TGCGCCAGCAGCCAAACAGGGAGGACCGGGGAGCTGTTTTTT. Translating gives CASSQTGRTGELFF.

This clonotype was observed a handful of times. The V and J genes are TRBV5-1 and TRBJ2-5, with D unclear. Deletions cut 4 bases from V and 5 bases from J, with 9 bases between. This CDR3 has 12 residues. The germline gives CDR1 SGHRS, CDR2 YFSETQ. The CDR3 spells CASSEPRETQYF. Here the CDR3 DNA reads TGCGCCAGCAGCGAACCTCGGGAGACCCAGTACTTC.

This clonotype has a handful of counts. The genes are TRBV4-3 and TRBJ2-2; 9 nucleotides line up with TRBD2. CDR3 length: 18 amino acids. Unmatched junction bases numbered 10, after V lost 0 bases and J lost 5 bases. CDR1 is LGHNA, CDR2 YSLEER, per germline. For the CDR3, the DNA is TGCGCCAGCAGCCAAGAAGATAGCGGGGGTCCTTTAACCGGGGAGCTGTTTTTT. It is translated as CASSQEDSGGPLTGELFF.

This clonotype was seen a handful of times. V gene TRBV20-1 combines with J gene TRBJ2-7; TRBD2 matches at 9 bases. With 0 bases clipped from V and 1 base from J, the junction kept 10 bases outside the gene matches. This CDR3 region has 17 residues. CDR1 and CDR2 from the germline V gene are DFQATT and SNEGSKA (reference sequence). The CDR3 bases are TGCAGTGCTAGAGATTGGGCTAGCGGGAAGGGATCCTACGAGCAGTACTTC. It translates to CSARDWASGKGSYEQYF.

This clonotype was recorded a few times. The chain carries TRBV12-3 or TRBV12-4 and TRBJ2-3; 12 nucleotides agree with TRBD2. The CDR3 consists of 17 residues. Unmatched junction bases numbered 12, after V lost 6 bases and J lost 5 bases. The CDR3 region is CASRPGLAGGNGDTQYF. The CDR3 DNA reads TGTGCCAGCAGACCAGGTCTAGCGGGGGGGAACGGAGATACGCAGTATTTT.

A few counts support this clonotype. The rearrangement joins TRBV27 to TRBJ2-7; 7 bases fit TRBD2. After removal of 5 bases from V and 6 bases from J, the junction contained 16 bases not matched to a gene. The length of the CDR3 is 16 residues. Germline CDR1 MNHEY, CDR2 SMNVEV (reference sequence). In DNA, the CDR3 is TGTGCCAGCAGTCCATATACCCCCGGACTAGACTCCGAGCAGTACTTC. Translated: CASSPYTPGLDSEQYF.

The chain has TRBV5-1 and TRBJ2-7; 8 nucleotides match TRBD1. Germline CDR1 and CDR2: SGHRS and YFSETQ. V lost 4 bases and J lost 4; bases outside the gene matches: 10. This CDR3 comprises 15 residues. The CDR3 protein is CASSRPDRDEYEQYF. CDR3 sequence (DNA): TGCGCCAGCAGCCGGCCGGACAGGGACGAATACGAGCAGTACTTC.

The CDR3, as DNA: TGTGCCACCAGTACGGCTTTCGCGGGGGCAACTGAAGCTTTCTTT. It yields the protein CATSTAFAGATEAFF. This chain uses TRBV24-1 with TRBJ1-1; TRBD1 might be the D (6 bases). The germline CDR1 and CDR2 sequences are KGHDR and SFDVKD. V lost 6 bases and J 5 bases, leaving 18 bases between the germline ends. This CDR3 spans 15 amino acids.

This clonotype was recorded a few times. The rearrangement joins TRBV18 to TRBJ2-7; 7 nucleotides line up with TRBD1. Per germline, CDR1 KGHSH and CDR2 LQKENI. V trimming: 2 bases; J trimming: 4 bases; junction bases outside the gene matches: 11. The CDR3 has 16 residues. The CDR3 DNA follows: TGTGCCAGCTCACCAGCACGAATAGGGGGCGATTACGAGCAGTACTTC. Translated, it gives CASSPARIGGDYEQYF.

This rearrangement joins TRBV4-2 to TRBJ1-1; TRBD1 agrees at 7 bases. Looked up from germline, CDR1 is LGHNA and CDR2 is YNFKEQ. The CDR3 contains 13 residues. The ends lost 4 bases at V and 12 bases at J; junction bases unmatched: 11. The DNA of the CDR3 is TGTGCCAGCAGCCCCGACTCGGACAGGATAACTTTCTTT. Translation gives CASSPDSDRITFF.

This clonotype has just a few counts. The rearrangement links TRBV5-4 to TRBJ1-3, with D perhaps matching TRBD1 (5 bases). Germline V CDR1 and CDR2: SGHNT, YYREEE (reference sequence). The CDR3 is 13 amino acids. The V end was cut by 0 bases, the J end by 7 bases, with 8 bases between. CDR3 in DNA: TGTGCCAGCAGCTTGGAACGGGGCAACACCATATATTTT. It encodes CASSLERGNTIYF. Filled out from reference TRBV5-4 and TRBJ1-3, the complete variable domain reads ETGVTQSPTHLIKTRGQQVTLRCSSQSGHNTVSWYQQALGQGPQFIFQYYREEENGRGNFPPRFSGLQFPNYSSELNVNALELDDSALYLCASSLERGNTIYFGEGSWLTVV.

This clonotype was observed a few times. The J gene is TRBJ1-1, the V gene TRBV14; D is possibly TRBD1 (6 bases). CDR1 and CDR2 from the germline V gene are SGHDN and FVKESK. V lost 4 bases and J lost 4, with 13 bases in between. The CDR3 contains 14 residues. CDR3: CASSRNGRGTEAFF. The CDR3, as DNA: TGTGCCAGCAGCCGCAATGGCAGGGGCACTGAAGCTTTCTTT.

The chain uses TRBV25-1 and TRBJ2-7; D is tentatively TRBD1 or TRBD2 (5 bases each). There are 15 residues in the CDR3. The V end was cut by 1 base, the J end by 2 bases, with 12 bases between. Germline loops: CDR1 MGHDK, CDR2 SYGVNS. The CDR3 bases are TGTGCCAGCAGTGAATTCAGGGACCCCACCTACGAGCAGTACTTC. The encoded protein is CASSEFRDPTYEQYF.

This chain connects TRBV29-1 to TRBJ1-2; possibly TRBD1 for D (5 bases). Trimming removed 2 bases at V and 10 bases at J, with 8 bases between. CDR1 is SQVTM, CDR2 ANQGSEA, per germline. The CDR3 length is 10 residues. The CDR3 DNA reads TGCAGCGTTGAATCCGGGACCTACACCTTC. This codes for CSVESGTYTF.

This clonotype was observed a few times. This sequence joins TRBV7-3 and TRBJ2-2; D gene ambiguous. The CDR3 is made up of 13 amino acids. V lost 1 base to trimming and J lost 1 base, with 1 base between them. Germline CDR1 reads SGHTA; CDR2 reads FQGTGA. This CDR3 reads CASSLMNTGELFF. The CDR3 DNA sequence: TGTGCCAGCAGCTTAATGAACACCGGGGAGCTGTTTTTT.